Below, 30 T cell receptor beta chains from the same sample are listed, as sequenced in a study of lymphopenia after photon versus proton radiotherapy. Repertoires were generated with immunoSEQ multiplex PCR, while TCRdb's copy carries only in-frame clones and drops some. This table has more than 70,000 clones, 65% to 85% appearing once. The material was peripheral blood, obtained from a patient treated with proton-based radiotherapy. These receptors were collected from a man aged 55 to 70 with pancreatic cancer.

The chain uses TRBV5-1 and TRBJ2-1, with D possibly matching TRBD1 (5 bases). The CDR3 runs 17 residues. Germline loops: CDR1 SGHRS, CDR2 YFSETQ. The germline V and J ends were trimmed by 5 bases and 1 base, with 19 bases remaining between them. CDR3 DNA: TGCGCCAGCAGTACCAGTGGGGCCCTGGGGTCCTACAATGAGCAGTTCTTC. As protein: CASSTSGALGSYNEQFF.

The J gene is TRBJ2-2, the V gene TRBV27, with TRBD1 matching over 8 bases. This CDR3 is built from 14 residues. The germline V gene encodes CDR1 MNHEY and CDR2 SMNVEV (reference sequence). Trimming took 6 bases from V and 6 from J; bases not matched to a gene: 6. The CDR3 DNA follows: TGTGCCAGCAGCGGGACACAGGGGGCCGGGGAGCTGTTTTTT. This sequence encodes CASSGTQGAGELFF.

V is TRBV30 and J is TRBJ1-2; TRBD1 matches 7 bases. Germline V gene lookup returns CDR1 GTSNPN and CDR2 SVGIG (reference sequence). The CDR3 totals 12 residues. Germline trimming cut 2 bases from V and 7 bases from J; bases unmatched to any gene: 4. CDR3 in amino acids: CAWSTGVAGYTF. CDR3 coding DNA: TGTGCCTGGAGTACAGGGGTAGCTGGCTACACCTTC. Together with reference TRBV30 and TRBJ1-2, the CDR3 gives the full variable domain: SQTIHQWPATLVQPVGSPLSLECTVEGTSNPNLYWYRQAAGRGLQLLFYSVGIGQISSEVPQNLSASRPQDRQFILSSKKLLLSDSGFYLCAWSTGVAGYTFGSGTRLTVV.

The chain has TRBV19 and TRBJ1-5; 9 bases fit TRBD1. The germline V gene encodes CDR1 LNHDA and CDR2 SQIVND (reference sequence). This CDR3 is built from 15 residues. V shed 3 bases and J 6 bases; nucleotides not matched to a gene: 6. CDR3 residues: CASSIGTGSLQPQHF. The CDR3 bases are TGTGCCAGTAGTATCGGGACAGGGTCTCTTCAGCCCCAGCATTTT.

The V and J genes are TRBV7-8 and TRBJ2-2; D might be TRBD1 or TRBD2, each matching 5 bases. The germline V gene has CDR1 SGHVS and CDR2 FQNEAQ. The CDR3 covers 14 residues. Trimming took off 3 bases at V and 5 bases at J, with 10 bases between the two ends. The CDR3 region is CASSLGDYTGELFF. The CDR3 region has the DNA TGTGCCAGCAGCTTGGGGGATTATACCGGGGAGCTGTTTTTT.

A few counts support this clone. The chain employs TRBV2 and TRBJ2-3, with TRBD2 matching 7 bases. Germline trimming cut 6 bases from V and 6 bases from J; bases unmatched to any gene: 6. CDR3 size: 13 residues. From germline, CDR1 is SNHLY and CDR2 FYNNEI. CDR3 sequence: CASRWQGGDTQYF. The CDR3 coding sequence is TGTGCCAGCAGGTGGCAGGGAGGGGATACGCAGTATTTT. The whole variable domain, filled in from reference TRBV2 and TRBJ2-3, reads EPEVTQTPSHQVTQMGQEVILRCVPISNHLYFYWYRQILGQKVEFLVSFYNNEISEKSEIFDDQFSVERPDGSNFTLKIRSTKLEDSAMYFCASRWQGGDTQYFGPGTRLTVL.

The chain carries TRBV2 and TRBJ2-2; D is possibly TRBD2 (6 bases). From germline, CDR1 is SNHLY and CDR2 FYNNEI. The CDR3 has 15 amino acids. Trimming left V 2 bases short and J 5 bases short, with 12 bases between. In nucleotides, the CDR3 is TGTGCCAGCAGTGAAAGGGCAGGGAGGACCGGGGAGCTGTTTTTT. Encoded protein: CASSERAGRTGELFF.

The chain carries TRBV2 and TRBJ2-5; 9 positions match TRBD1. CDR1 and CDR2 (germline): SNHLY, FYNNEI. The CDR3 covers 15 residues. V was clipped by 6 bases and J by 6 bases; unmatched bases: 11. The chain's CDR3 is CASSSGQGSRKTQYF. DNA for the CDR3: TGTGCCAGCAGCTCCGGACAGGGGAGTCGAAAGACCCAGTACTTC. Drawing the rest from reference TRBV2 and TRBJ2-5, the complete variable domain is EPEVTQTPSHQVTQMGQEVILRCVPISNHLYFYWYRQILGQKVEFLVSFYNNEISEKSEIFDDQFSVERPDGSNFTLKIRSTKLEDSAMYFCASSSGQGSRKTQYFGPGTRLLVL.

The chain uses TRBV19 and TRBJ2-3; D is perhaps TRBD2 (6 bases). V was clipped by 4 bases and J by 4 bases, with 12 bases between them. This CDR3 has 14 residues. Germline V gene sequence: CDR1 LNHDA, CDR2 SQIVND (reference sequence). In DNA form, the CDR3 reads TGTGCCAGTAGTAGTCGACTAGGCGCAGATACGCAGTATTTT. It encodes CASSSRLGADTQYF.

This rearrangement joins TRBV27 to TRBJ2-3; 8 bases are shared with TRBD1. CDR1 is MNHEY, CDR2 SMNVEV, per germline (reference sequence). This CDR3 comprises 15 residues. J lost 2 bases, V lost 8 bases, and 9 bases had no gene match. In DNA, the CDR3 is TGTGCCAGCGGAAAGACAGGGGCGCTCACAGATACGCAGTATTTT. Its protein product is CASGKTGALTDTQYF.

The V call is TRBV4-3, the J call TRBJ1-2, with TRBD1 as a possible D gene (5 bases). Trimming removed 0 bases from V and 1 base from J, with 15 bases in between. Looked up from germline, CDR1 is LGHNA and CDR2 is YSLEER. The CDR3 sequence is 17 residues long. CDR3 DNA sequence: TGCGCCAGCAGCCAAGATCGGGGTACGGGGCTTAACTATGGCTACACCTTC. It translates to CASSQDRGTGLNYGYTF.

The genes are TRBV5-6 and TRBJ2-7, with unresolved D. This CDR3 region has 13 residues. Trimming removed 4 bases at V and 2 bases at J, with 10 bases between. CDR1 SGHDT and CDR2 YYEEEE come from the germline V gene. This chain's CDR3 is CASSPLVPYEQYF. CDR3 nucleotides: TGTGCCAGCAGCCCCCTTGTCCCCTACGAGCAGTACTTC.

V usage is TRBV9 and J usage is TRBJ2-5, with D perhaps matching TRBD2 (6 bases). This CDR3 region has 15 residues. Trimming took off 5 bases at V and 3 bases at J, with 17 bases between the two ends. Germline V gene data show CDR1 as SGDLS and CDR2 as YYNGEE. CDR3 DNA: TGTGCCAGCAGTAGCGGAGGGTGGGGTGAAGAGACCCAGTACTTC. Amino acid sequence: CASSSGGWGEETQYF. The complete variable domain, with remaining parts taken from reference TRBV9 and TRBJ2-5, reads DSGVTQTPKHLITATGQRVTLRCSPRSGDLSVYWYQQSLDQGLQFLIQYYNGEERAKGNILERFSAQQFPDLHSELNLSSLELGDSALYFCASSSGGWGEETQYFGPGTRLLVL.

This clone was recorded a few times. The chain recombines TRBV10-3 with TRBJ1-1; 7 positions match TRBD1. The ends lost 10 bases at V and 0 bases at J; junction bases unmatched: 8. The CDR3 covers 14 residues. The germline gives CDR1 ENHRY, CDR2 SYGVKD. The CDR3 DNA is TGTGCCACCCACGAGACAGGGATGAACACTGAAGCTTTCTTT. Translation gives CATHETGMNTEAFF.

In its sample, this clone was seen once. The rearrangement joins TRBV6-5 to TRBJ2-3; TRBD2 might be the D (5 bases). The CDR3 totals 16 residues. Trimming took off 4 bases at V and 0 bases at J, with 14 bases between the two ends. Looked up from germline, CDR1 is MNHEY and CDR2 is SVGAGI. The CDR3 DNA sequence: TGTGCCAGCAGTTTTGGACTCGCAGCTAGCACAGATACGCAGTATTTT. Encoded protein: CASSFGLAASTDTQYF.

This clone has a single count. This chain connects TRBV19 to TRBJ2-7, with 7 bases identical to TRBD1. The germline V gene has CDR1 LNHDA and CDR2 SQIVND (reference sequence). This CDR3 is built from 13 residues. J gave up 3 bases and V 6 bases, and 5 bases lay outside the gene matches. CDR3: CASSRDRNYEQYF. The DNA of the CDR3 is TGTGCCAGTAGCCGGGACAGAAACTACGAGCAGTACTTC.

The chain links TRBV19 to TRBJ2-4, with D tentatively TRBD1 or TRBD2 (5 bases each). Germline values: CDR1 LNHDA, CDR2 SQIVND (reference sequence). V was clipped by 1 base and J by 1 base, with 20 bases between them. The CDR3 is 19 amino acids. The CDR3 nucleotides read TGTGCCAGTAGTATAGTCCACGGTAGGGGCTTAGCGGCCAAAAACATTCAGTACTTC. Its protein is CASSIVHGRGLAAKNIQYF.

The chain recombines TRBV19 with TRBJ1-1, with D hard to call. CDR3 length equals 14 residues. Deletions cut 3 bases from V and 4 bases from J, with 12 bases between. Germline V gives CDR1 LNHDA, CDR2 SQIVND (reference sequence). The CDR3 protein is CASSIGRSVTEAFF. Here the CDR3 DNA reads TGTGCCAGTAGTATTGGGAGATCGGTCACTGAAGCTTTCTTT.

The chain links TRBV5-3 to TRBJ2-3, with 9 bases lining up with TRBD1. TRBV5-3 is known as an ORF, though its function is uncertain. With 7 bases clipped from V and 5 bases from J, the junction kept 5 bases outside the gene matches. The CDR3 runs 13 residues. The CDR3 reads CARSTGGGDTQYF. For the CDR3, the DNA is TGTGCCAGATCGACAGGGGGAGGAGATACGCAGTATTTT.

V and J are TRBV5-1 and TRBJ2-5; D assignment may be TRBD1 or TRBD2 (5 bases each). The V gene's germline CDR1 is SGHRS and CDR2 YFSETQ. Trimming stripped 0 bases from V and 6 bases from J, with 9 bases between. This CDR3 is built from 13 residues. The CDR3 protein is CASSLGGTKTQYF. CDR3 nucleotides: TGCGCCAGCAGCTTGGGAGGGACGAAGACCCAGTACTTC.

V gene TRBV18 combines with J gene TRBJ2-4; TRBD2 matches at 8 bases. CDR1 and CDR2 (germline): KGHSH, LQKENI. The ends lost 1 base at V and 6 bases at J; junction bases unmatched: 14. The CDR3 sequence is 18 residues long. CDR3 sequence (DNA): TGTGCCAGCTCACCACGAAGTAACGAAATGAGCGGGAGAAACATTCAGTACTTC. Amino acid sequence: CASSPRSNEMSGRNIQYF. Complete variable domain (other parts from reference TRBV18 and TRBJ2-4): NAGVMQNPRHLVRRRGQEARLRCSPMKGHSHVYWYRQLPEEGLKFMVYLQKENIIDESGMPKERFSAEFPKEGPSILRIQQVVRGDSAAYFCASSPRSNEMSGRNIQYFGAGTRLSVL.

V gene TRBV28 combines with J gene TRBJ2-5, with 9 nucleotides matching TRBD2. The ends lost 2 bases at V and 2 bases at J; junction bases unmatched: 3. The CDR3 is 15 residues long. The germline CDR1 and CDR2 sequences are MDHEN and SYDVKM. CDR3: CASSLGAGGQETQYF. CDR3 coding DNA: TGTGCCAGCAGTTTAGGGGCGGGAGGGCAAGAGACCCAGTACTTC.

The V gene is TRBV14, the J gene TRBJ2-5; 8 bases fit TRBD1. The CDR3 has 13 amino acids. Germline assignment: CDR1 SGHDN and CDR2 FVKESK. V shed 4 bases, J shed 8 bases, and the junction held 6 bases outside the gene matches. This CDR3 reads CASSPTGESTQYF. DNA of the CDR3: TGTGCCAGCAGCCCGACAGGGGAAAGTACCCAGTACTTC.

The rearrangement uses TRBV4-2 and TRBJ1-3, with D hard to call. The length of the CDR3 is 17 residues. V gave up 0 bases and J gave up 0 bases, with 12 bases separating them. Germline CDR1 is LGHNA and CDR2 is YNFKEQ. CDR3: CASSQDAGRGSGNTIYF. DNA for the CDR3: TGTGCCAGCAGCCAAGATGCAGGCCGGGGCTCTGGAAACACCATATATTTT.

V and J are TRBV9 and TRBJ2-7; 7 bases map to TRBD1. The CDR3 covers 15 residues. Germline values: CDR1 SGDLS, CDR2 YYNGEE. Losses at the gene ends were 3 bases for V and 3 bases for J; bases not matched to a gene: 9. CDR3 nucleotides: TGTGCCAGCAGCGCGACCGGGACAGTAGACTACGAGCAGTACTTC. As protein: CASSATGTVDYEQYF.

The chain recombines TRBV5-1 with TRBJ1-5; D remains ambiguous. Trimming cost V 4 bases and J 2 bases, with 16 bases left between them. This CDR3 region has 16 residues. Germline V gene lookup returns CDR1 SGHRS and CDR2 YFSETQ. CDR3 in amino acids: CASSPGVAGRNQPQHF. CDR3 bases: TGCGCCAGCAGCCCTGGCGTGGCAGGACGCAATCAGCCCCAGCATTTT.

This chain links TRBV28 with TRBJ1-2; TRBD1 agrees at 8 bases. J was trimmed by 8 bases and V by 8 bases; bases with no gene match: 10. Per germline, CDR1 MDHEN and CDR2 SYDVKM. The length of the CDR3 is 13 residues. In nucleotides, the CDR3 is TGTGCCAGCGGCTGGCAGGGGGCGGGAGGCTACACCTTC. Translated, it gives CASGWQGAGGYTF.

This chain connects TRBV28 to TRBJ2-1, with D unclear. Germline-derived CDR1 and CDR2 are MDHEN and SYDVKM. The V gene lost 6 bases and the J gene lost 4 bases, with 7 bases spanning the gap. The CDR3 length is 12 residues. Here the CDR3 reads CASSPFYNEQFF. The CDR3 region has the DNA TGTGCCAGCAGCCCTTTTTACAATGAGCAGTTCTTC. The whole variable domain, filled in from reference TRBV28 and TRBJ2-1, reads DVKVTQSSRYLVKRTGEKVFLECVQDMDHENMFWYRQDPGLGLRLIYFSYDVKMKEKGDIPEGYSVSREKKERFSLILESASTNQTSMYLCASSPFYNEQFFGPGTRLTVL.

The gene calls are TRBV28 and TRBJ2-5, with 8 bases matching TRBD2. V lost 5 bases to trimming and J lost 6 bases; unmatched junction nucleotides: 8. The CDR3 contains 14 residues. Germline CDR1 is MDHEN and CDR2 is SYDVKM. CDR3 in amino acids: CASSKAGDGQTQYF. The CDR3 bases are TGTGCCAGCAGTAAAGCGGGAGACGGGCAGACCCAGTACTTC.

The V and J genes are TRBV7-3 and TRBJ2-5, with unresolved D. This CDR3 has 12 residues. Deletions cut 1 base from V and 4 bases from J, with 4 bases between. The germline gives CDR1 SGHTA, CDR2 FQGTGA. In nucleotides, the CDR3 is TGTGCCAGCAGCTTAAGGAGAGAGACCCAGTACTTC. Protein: CASSLRRETQYF.